The clone carrying this TCR beta chain has more than one count but fewer than ten. Antigen specificity is unknown. A second about 7 to 12 cycle PCR used barcoded and J-beta primers. MiXCR was run by TCRdb on the 5' RACE reads, yielding one entry per CDR3 protein. The data show 800,000 to 900,000 distinct CDR3 sequences, under 80% seen once. These data are taken from a study of blood T cells in healthy people across ages. V was trimmed by 0 bases and J by 12 bases, leaving 8 bases between them. The CDR3 is 11 amino acids. Germline V gene sequence: CDR1 LGHDT, CDR2 YNNKEL (reference sequence). Overall study results and limits: Total diversity from one million sequenced T cells was likely underestimated.

V and J are TRBV3-1 and TRBJ1-2, with no clear D. Specimen: blood. This clonotype was sampled from a man aged 30-40 years in good health. The CDR3 region is CASSQEQRHTF. CDR3 nucleotides: TGTGCCAGCAGCCAAGAACAGCGACACACCTTC.